This T cell receptor (beta chain) was observed in a study of tumor and adjacent non-tumor tissue in lung cancer (dated by TCRdb to 2016 to 2019). In terms of the full investigation: By cancer type, the cohort comprised 11 to 12 adenocarcinoma patients, a couple of squamous cell carcinoma patients and 1 small cell lung cancer patient. TCRbeta CDR3 sequencing was performed on a few dozen paired specimens, with one tumor sample and one normal lung sample collected per patient. A total of roughly 120,000,000 productive TCRbeta reads were generated by sequencing, corresponding to an average of around 4 million reads per sample. Bulk TCRbeta repertoires were compared between lung tumor tissue and matched distant non-tumor lung tissue obtained from approximately 16 lung cancer patients. The 15 or so patients were aged roughly 31 to 85 years, included 10 men and 5 women, and had TNM stage I to III disease. Overall study outcomes, separate from this receptor: Only roughly 14 patients were included in the cohort, and the need for larger samples and more detailed clinical data was noted by the authors. TCR diversity (inverse Simpson) was significantly higher in tumor than in normal lung tissue (approximately 440 vs 150, P = 0.0075, Mann-Whitney U test). Significantly higher TCR diversity was found in younger patients, and higher tumor TCR diversity was associated with shorter overall and disease-free survival. In normal lung, the top 100 clones accounted for a significantly larger cumulative share of the repertoire than in tumor tissue. Neither the sequencing platform nor unique molecular identifiers are named or mentioned anywhere in the methods. Peripheral blood was not sequenced, so blood TCRbeta repertoires in these lung cancer patients were not examined.

CDR1 and CDR2, per the germline V gene, are SGHNT and YENEEA. The CDR3 adds up to 16 amino acids, both ends counted. Only the CDR3 part of the read is kept: 48 bases, read in frame from the first base. As for this clonotype: Which antigen it targets is not known. Since no conserved phenylalanine or tryptophan closes the CDR3, a read error is the likely cause.

RNA was isolated from bulk, unsorted tissue, and RNA quality was assessed with a NanoDrop ND-1000 and an Agilent 2100. All donors had newly diagnosed lung cancer, had not received prior chemotherapy, and were admitted for thoracic surgery in China between August and November 2014. The study excluded patients who had received radiotherapy or chemotherapy before or who had another cancer at the same time. Surgical tissue pieces of 1-2 cm3 were preserved in RNAlater solution and were kept at -80 degrees C until use. The library was obtained by multiplex PCR. Sequencing instrument: Illumina HiSeq 2500. Following protocols modified from ARM-PCR, the researchers constructed TCRbeta libraries through three rounds of nested PCR with primers (Table S4). PCR products of 200-500 bp were gel-excised and purified with the QIAquick gel extraction kit before sequencing. For the original study's pipeline: Trimmomatic was used to clean the reads, FLASH merged the cleaned reads into complete CDR3 sequences, and MiTCR assigned the sequences to V(D)J germline segments. Clonal diversity was computed as the inverse Simpson's index with VDJtools. Productive reads were defined as in-frame sequences without a premature stop codon. The public reads were run again by TCRdb, first through fastp at Q25 and then through MiXCR, and only productive beta chains were kept. Rows with a matching CDR3 protein are joined into one entry that keeps the most common DNA and genes. None of the V and J calls come from the authors' own analysis; TCRdb made them. In all, the sample holds more than 85,000 distinct CDR3 sequences, and 75% to 90% of those were seen once. The top ten clonotypes cover 22% of the sample.

The V and J segments used are TRBV11-3 and TRBJ1-1; 7 central nucleotides agree with TRBD1. The source of this sequence is a man aged 65-85 years with non-small cell lung cancer. Sequenced sample: lung tumor tissue. The nucleotide sequence reads TGTGCCAGCAACTTCCGGGACAGAACCCTGAACACTAAAGCTTTCTAT. Translated, it gives CASNFRDRTLNTKAFY.